These T cell receptor beta chains were read from a single sample in a study of T cell responses to AZD1222 COVID-19 vaccine. Sequencing was performed with immunoSEQ multiplex PCR; in TCRdb, only in-frame clones are kept and a portion is missing. Found here are fewer than 200,000 clones, roughly nine tenths of them singletons; the top ten hold roughly 4.3%. Material: peripheral blood, obtained on day 0 of MenACWY control vaccination. The receptors come from an adult in good health. Each CDR3 is given with its conserved first and last residue. The D gene is left open where the match is weak. Clone size appears in some rows only: once, few, many, or a class for an expanded clone.

size	length	D	V	J	CDR3	DNA
NA	15	TRBD2	TRBV9	TRBJ2-7	CASSVDGRRTYEQYF	TGTGCCAGCAGCGTGGACGGGAGGAGGACCTACGAGCAGTACTTC
NA	15	NA	TRBV19	TRBJ1-1	CASMGTWTANTEAFF	TGTGCCAGTATGGGGACATGGACAGCGAACACTGAAGCTTTCTTT
NA	16	TRBD2	TRBV24-1	TRBJ2-1	CATSDLASGSDNEQFF	TGTGCCACCAGTGATTTAGCTAGCGGGAGTGACAATGAGCAGTTCTTC
NA	13	TRBD1	TRBV28	TRBJ1-2	CASHPTGPYGYTF	TGTGCCAGCCACCCGACAGGGCCCTATGGCTACACCTTC
NA	18	TRBD2	TRBV4-3	TRBJ2-2	CASSPRLAGGPNTGELFF	TGCGCCAGCAGCCCCCGACTAGCGGGAGGACCGAACACCGGGGAGCTGTTTTTT
once	15	NA	TRBV15	TRBJ2-1	CATSGGPSVRGEQFF	TGTGCCACCAGCGGGGGGCCGAGTGTTCGGGGTGAGCAGTTCTTC
NA	17	NA	TRBV11-2	TRBJ2-1	CASSLDPGSRAYNEQFF	TGTGCCAGCAGCTTAGATCCAGGCTCCCGGGCCTACAATGAGCAGTTCTTC
NA	16	NA	TRBV19	TRBJ2-1	CASSLTLGGSYNEQFF	TGTGCCAGTAGTCTCACCCTCGGGGGCTCCTACAATGAGCAGTTCTTC
NA	16	TRBD1	TRBV29-1	TRBJ1-5	CSVGGTGGAGNQPQHF	TGCAGCGTTGGAGGGACAGGGGGCGCGGGCAATCAGCCCCAGCATTTT
NA	16	TRBD2	TRBV4-2	TRBJ2-1	CASSPATSGTYNEQFF	TGTGCCAGCAGCCCCGCGACTAGCGGAACATACAATGAGCAGTTCTTC
NA	15	NA	TRBV18	TRBJ2-5	CASSPIGGGQETQYF	TGTGCCAGCTCACCCATTGGAGGTGGGCAAGAGACCCAGTACTTC
NA	16	NA	TRBV7-7	TRBJ2-5	CASSLGVGGRQETQYF	TGTGCTAGCAGCTTAGGGGTAGGGGGTAGACAAGAGACCCAGTACTTC
once	11	NA	TRBV10-3	TRBJ1-1	CAITGETEAFF	TGTGCCATCACCGGGGAGACTGAAGCTTTCTTT
NA	16	NA	TRBV25-1	TRBJ2-1	CASSVRDSRSYNEQFF	TGTGCCAGCAGTGTACGGGACTCTCGCTCCTACAATGAGCAGTTCTTC
NA	16	TRBD2	TRBV11-3	TRBJ2-1	CASSGWLAGGHNEQFF	TGTGCCAGCAGCGGATGGCTAGCGGGGGGTCACAATGAGCAGTTCTTC
NA	14	NA	TRBV19	TRBJ2-3	CASSISRGTDTQYF	TGTGCCAGTAGTATTTCCAGGGGCACAGATACGCAGTATTTT
NA	13	TRBD1	TRBV7-2	TRBJ2-7	CASSWNRGYEQYF	TGTGCCAGCAGCTGGAACAGGGGCTACGAGCAGTACTTC
NA	14	NA	TRBV30	TRBJ2-1	CAWGKRNLYNGQFF	TGTGCCTGGGGGAAGCGGAACCTCTACAATGGGCAGTTCTTC
NA	14	NA	TRBV9	TRBJ1-2	CASSGLGTGYGYTF	TGTGCCAGCAGCGGTTTAGGGACGGGGTATGGCTACACCTTC
NA	13	NA	TRBV5-1	TRBJ1-3	CASSGLSGNTIYF	TGCGCCAGCAGTGGCCTCTCTGGAAACACCATATATTTT
NA	16	NA	TRBV5-1	TRBJ2-7	CASSFLGPGHSYEQYF	TGCGCCAGCAGCTTTCTTGGACCGGGACACTCATACGAGCAGTACTTC
NA	14	NA	TRBV28	TRBJ2-6	CASSLSAGANVLTF	TGTGCCAGCAGTCTTAGTGCTGGGGCCAACGTCCTGACTTTC
NA	11	NA	TRBV20-1	TRBJ1-2	CSASGARGYTF	TGCAGTGCTAGCGGGGCGCGGGGCTACACCTTC
NA	15	NA	TRBV27	TRBJ1-5	CASSSGGPENQPQHF	TGTGCCAGCAGTTCCGGGGGTCCGGAGAATCAGCCCCAGCATTTT
NA	13	NA	TRBV27	TRBJ2-7	CASSQGSAYEQYF	TGTGCCAGCAGTCAGGGGTCGGCCTACGAGCAGTACTTC
once	17	NA	TRBV13	TRBJ2-5	CASSLDHRKGGQETQYF	TGTGCCAGCAGCCTCGACCACAGGAAAGGTGGGCAAGAGACCCAGTACTTC
few	13	TRBD1	TRBV30	TRBJ1-5	CAWSLQGSQPQHF	TGTGCCTGGAGCTTACAGGGGAGTCAGCCCCAGCATTTT
few	15	NA	TRBV2	TRBJ2-2	CASSEIGGNTGELFF	TGTGCCAGCAGTGAAATTGGAGGGAACACCGGGGAGCTGTTTTTT
once	15	NA	TRBV7-6	TRBJ1-1	CASSLGGALETEAFF	TGTGCCAGCAGCTTAGGAGGGGCTTTGGAAACTGAAGCTTTCTTT
NA	15	NA	TRBV7-9	TRBJ2-1	CASGTGQRSYNEQFF	TGTGCCAGCGGCACGGGCCAACGCTCCTACAATGAGCAGTTCTTC
NA	14	TRBD2	TRBV7-9	TRBJ2-1	CASSLSGRAAEQFF	TGTGCCAGCAGCTTAAGCGGGAGGGCCGCTGAGCAGTTCTTC
NA	13	NA	TRBV19	TRBJ2-3	CASSKWSADTQYF	TGTGCCAGTAGTAAATGGTCGGCGGATACGCAGTATTTT
NA	15	NA	TRBV9	TRBJ2-6	CASSGPGSGANVLTF	TGTGCCAGCAGCGGACCCGGCTCTGGGGCCAACGTCCTGACTTTC
NA	13	TRBD1	TRBV6-5	TRBJ2-5	CASGQGAGETQYF	TGTGCCAGCGGACAGGGGGCAGGGGAGACCCAGTACTTC
once	12	TRBD2	TRBV11-2	TRBJ2-7	CASWTKRGEQYF	TGTGCCAGCTGGACTAAGCGGGGTGAGCAGTACTTC
NA	15	TRBD2	TRBV19	TRBJ2-1	CASSPLAGSYNEQFF	TGTGCCAGTAGCCCACTAGCGGGGTCCTACAATGAGCAGTTCTTC
NA	13	NA	TRBV2	TRBJ1-1	CASIIGANTEAFF	TGTGCCAGTATAATTGGGGCCAACACTGAAGCTTTCTTT
NA	12	NA	TRBV12-3/TRBV12-4	TRBJ1-2	CASTDGRFGYTF	TGTGCCAGCACGGACGGGAGGTTTGGCTACACCTTC
NA	15	NA	TRBV6-1	TRBJ1-1	CASSELGPRNTEAFF	TGTGCCAGCAGTGAATTAGGGCCGCGGAACACTGAAGCTTTCTTT
NA	15	NA	TRBV6-5	TRBJ1-3	CASRRDGISGNTIYF	TGTGCCAGCAGACGGGACGGAATCTCTGGAAACACCATATATTTT
NA	14	TRBD2	TRBV19	TRBJ2-1	CASGAGDGYNEQFF	TGTGCCAGTGGGGCGGGGGACGGGTACAATGAGCAGTTCTTC
NA	13	NA	TRBV30	TRBJ1-1	CAWRAGQLLVAFF	TGTGCCTGGAGGGCAGGACAGTTACTGGTAGCTTTCTTT
once	11	NA	TRBV29-1	TRBJ2-2	CSVEEPGELFF	TGCAGCGTTGAAGAGCCCGGGGAGCTGTTTTTT
NA	18	TRBD2	TRBV9	TRBJ2-3	CASSVSGTSGIGTDTQYF	TGTGCCAGCAGCGTTTCCGGGACTAGCGGGATAGGCACAGATACGCAGTATTTT
NA	14	NA	TRBV30	TRBJ1-3	CAWSAEWGGNTIYF	TGTGCCTGGAGTGCCGAGTGGGGGGGAAACACCATATATTTT
NA	14	NA	TRBV6-2/TRBV6-3	TRBJ2-7	CASSRAGRGLEQYF	TGTGCCAGCAGTCGGGCGGGGAGGGGGCTCGAGCAGTACTTC